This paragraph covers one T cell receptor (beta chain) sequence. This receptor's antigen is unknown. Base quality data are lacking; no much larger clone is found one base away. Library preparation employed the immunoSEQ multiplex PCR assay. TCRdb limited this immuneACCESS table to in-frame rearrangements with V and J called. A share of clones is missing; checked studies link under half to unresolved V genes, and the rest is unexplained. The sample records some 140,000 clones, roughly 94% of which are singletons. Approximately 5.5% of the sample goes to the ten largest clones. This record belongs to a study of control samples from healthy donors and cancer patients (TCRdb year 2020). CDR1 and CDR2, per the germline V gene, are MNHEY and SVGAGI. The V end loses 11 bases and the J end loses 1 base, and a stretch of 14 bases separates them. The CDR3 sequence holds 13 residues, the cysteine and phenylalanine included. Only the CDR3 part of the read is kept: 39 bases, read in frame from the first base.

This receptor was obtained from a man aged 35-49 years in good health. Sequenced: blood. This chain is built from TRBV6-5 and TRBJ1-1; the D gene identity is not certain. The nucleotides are TGTGCCGCGGCGTCACTACAGAACACTGAAGCTTTCTTT. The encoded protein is CAAASLQNTEAFF.